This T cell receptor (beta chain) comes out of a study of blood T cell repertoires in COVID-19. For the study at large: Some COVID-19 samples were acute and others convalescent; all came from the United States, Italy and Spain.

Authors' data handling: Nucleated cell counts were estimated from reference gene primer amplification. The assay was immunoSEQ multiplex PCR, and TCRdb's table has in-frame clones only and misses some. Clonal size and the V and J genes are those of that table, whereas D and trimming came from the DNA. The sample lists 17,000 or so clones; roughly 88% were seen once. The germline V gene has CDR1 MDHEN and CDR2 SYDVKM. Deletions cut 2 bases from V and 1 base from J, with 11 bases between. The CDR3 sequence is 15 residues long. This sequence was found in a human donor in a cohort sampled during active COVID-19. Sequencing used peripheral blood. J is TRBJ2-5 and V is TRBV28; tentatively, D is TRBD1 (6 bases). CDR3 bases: TGTGCCAGCAGTTTAATGACAGGAATCCAAGAGACCCAGTACTTC. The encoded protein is CASSLMTGIQETQYF. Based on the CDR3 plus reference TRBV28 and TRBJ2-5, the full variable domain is DVKVTQSSRYLVKRTGEKVFLECVQDMDHENMFWYRQDPGLGLRLIYFSYDVKMKEKGDIPEGYSVSREKKERFSLILESASTNQTSMYLCASSLMTGIQETQYFGPGTRLLVL.